In its sample, the clone carrying this T cell receptor beta chain was seen once. Its antigen is not known. This sample is drawn from a study of T cell responses to AZD1222 COVID-19 vaccine. Study-wide points: Donors were largely white British and mainly female; clonal diversity was possibly underestimated. Nearly half of spike-specific TCRs reportedly target variant regions that are unmutated in the B.1.351 and B.1.1.7 variants. The study identified only five to seven AZD1222 recipients as seropositive at baseline.

Clones were sequenced by immunoSEQ multiplex PCR, and TCRdb holds only the in-frame ones, with some missing. This sample has over 45,000 clones, with around 90% found just once. The CDR3 is 17 amino acids. With 0 bases removed from V and 4 bases from J, the gap between germline ends came to 16 bases. Germline CDR1 SGDLS, CDR2 YYNGEE. Doses given second, at about 4 or about 12 weeks, were pooled. The rearrangement uses TRBV9 and TRBJ2-2; TRBD1 or TRBD2 may be the D gene (5 bases each). The sample in question was peripheral blood, obtained 28 days after the second AZD1222 dose. The clonotype originates from an adult who received the AZD1222 COVID-19 vaccine. In nucleotides, the CDR3 is TGTGCCAGCAGCGTAGGGGGGACCATCCTTCGCACCGGGGAGCTGTTTTTT. Translation: CASSVGGTILRTGELFF.